This is a list of T cell receptor beta chains from one sample in a study of T cell repertoires in cytomegalovirus infection. TCRdb analysed the reads with MiXCR anew, one entry per CDR3 protein. Of 200,000 to 300,000 distinct CDR3 sequences in the sample, roughly 9.1% are singletons; the top ten hold approximately 16%. Sequenced sample: PBMCs. Source of these receptors: a human donor in good health (CMV status not recorded). Some clones in this sample may be carry-over from other donors' samples. CDR3s include the opening cysteine and the closing phenylalanine or tryptophan. D genes are given only for firm matches. Not all rows give a size; the values are once, few, many and, for expanded clones, a class.

>.|many|TRBJ1-2|TRBV7-2
CASSPKGQGRDGYTF
TGTGCCAGCAGCCCCAAAGGGCAGGGGCGGGATGGCTACACCTTC
>TRBD2|many|TRBJ2-3|TRBV7-3
CASSLLAGGPSSTDTQYF
TGTGCCAGCAGCTTACTAGCGGGGGGACCTTCTAGCACAGATACGCAGTATTTT
>TRBD2|few|TRBJ2-5|TRBV6-4
CASSESGGAAETQYF
TGTGCCAGCAGTGAAAGCGGGGGGGCCGCAGAGACCCAGTACTTC
>TRBD1|many|TRBJ1-2|TRBV7-2
CASSVGQGALGYTF
TGTGCCAGCAGCGTGGGACAGGGGGCGCTAGGCTACACCTTC
>.|.|TRBJ2-3|TRBV7-2
CASTGRGLRTDTQYF
TGTGCCAGCACCGGCCGCGGGCTCCGCACAGATACGCAGTATTTT
>.|.|TRBJ1-2|TRBV29-1
CSVEGGARGYTF
TGCAGCGTTGAAGGGGGGGCGCGTGGCTACACCTTC
>.|many|TRBJ1-5|TRBV12-3/TRBV12-4
CASSFERSDQPQHF
TGTGCCAGCAGTTTTGAACGCTCCGATCAGCCCCAGCATTTT
>.|many|TRBJ1-3|TRBV7-2
CASMLGSSGNTIYF
TGTGCCAGCATGTTAGGGAGTTCTGGAAACACCATATATTTT
>TRBD1|few|TRBJ2-1|TRBV28
CASSPPRQGFGEQFF
TGTGCCAGCAGTCCTCCTAGACAGGGTTTTGGAGAGCAGTTCTTC
>.|many|TRBJ2-5|TRBV20-1
CSAIPISETQYF
TGCAGTGCTATTCCCATATCGGAGACCCAGTACTTC